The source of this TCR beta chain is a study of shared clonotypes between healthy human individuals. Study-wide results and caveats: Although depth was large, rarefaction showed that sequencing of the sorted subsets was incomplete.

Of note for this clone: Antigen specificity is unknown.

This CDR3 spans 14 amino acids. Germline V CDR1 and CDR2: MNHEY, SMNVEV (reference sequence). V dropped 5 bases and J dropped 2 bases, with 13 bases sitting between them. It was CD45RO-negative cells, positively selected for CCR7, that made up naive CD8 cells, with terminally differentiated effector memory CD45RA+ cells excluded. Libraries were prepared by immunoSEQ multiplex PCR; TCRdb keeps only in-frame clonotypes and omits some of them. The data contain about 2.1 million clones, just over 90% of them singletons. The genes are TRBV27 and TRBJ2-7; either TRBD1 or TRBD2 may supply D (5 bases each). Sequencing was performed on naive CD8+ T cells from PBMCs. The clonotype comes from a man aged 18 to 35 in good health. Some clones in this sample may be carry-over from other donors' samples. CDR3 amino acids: CASSVQGPTYEQYF. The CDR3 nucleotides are TGTGCCAGCAGTGTTCAGGGACCCACCTACGAGCAGTACTTC.